Listed here is a single T cell receptor beta chain. Its antigen is unknown. The method was immunoSEQ multiplex PCR; TCRdb's version includes in-frame clones alone and lacks a portion of them. The table lists 150,000 or so clones, roughly 84% of them singletons. These data are taken from a study of cytomegalovirus exposure and HLA in healthy donors. On the study more broadly: The use of the same platform for the 120 or so validation repertoires and the approximately 670 first-cohort repertoires was reported by a later analysis.

The CDR3 is 16 amino acids. V shed 0 bases and J 2 bases; nucleotides not matched to a gene: 4. Per the germline V gene, CDR1 is MRHNA and CDR2 is SNTAGT. The study, taken as a whole, reports: Cytomegalovirus-associated TCR beta chains were listed, numbering 150 to 200.

The donors belonged to the approximately 110-subject validation cohort, separate from the roughly 710-subject first cohort. The receptor was derived from a human donor in good health. The source material was PBMCs. V is TRBV6-4 and J is TRBJ2-3, with 8 bases matching TRBD1. In DNA form, the CDR3 reads TGTGCCAGCAGTGACTCGCGACAGGGGAACACAGATACGCAGTATTTT. Residues: CASSDSRQGNTDTQYF.